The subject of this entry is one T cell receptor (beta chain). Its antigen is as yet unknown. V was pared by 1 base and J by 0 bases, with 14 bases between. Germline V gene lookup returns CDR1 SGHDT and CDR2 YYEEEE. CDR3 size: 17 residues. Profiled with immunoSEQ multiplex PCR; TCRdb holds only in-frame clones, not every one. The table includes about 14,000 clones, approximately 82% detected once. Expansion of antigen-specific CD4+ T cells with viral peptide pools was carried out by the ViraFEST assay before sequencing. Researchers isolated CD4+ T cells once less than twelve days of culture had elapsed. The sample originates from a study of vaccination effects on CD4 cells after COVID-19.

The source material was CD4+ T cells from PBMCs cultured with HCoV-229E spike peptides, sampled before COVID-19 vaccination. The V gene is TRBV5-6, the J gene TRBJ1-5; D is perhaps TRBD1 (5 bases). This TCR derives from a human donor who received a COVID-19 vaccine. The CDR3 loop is CASSLTGDLNSNQPQHF. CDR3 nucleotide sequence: TGTGCCAGCAGCTTGACAGGAGACCTTAATAGCAATCAGCCCCAGCATTTT. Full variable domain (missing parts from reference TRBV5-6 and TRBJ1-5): DAGVTQSPTHLIKTRGQQVTLRCSPKSGHDTVSWYQQALGQGPQFIFQYYEEEERQRGNFPDRFSGHQFPNYSSELNVNALLLGDSALYLCASSLTGDLNSNQPQHFGDGTRLSIL.